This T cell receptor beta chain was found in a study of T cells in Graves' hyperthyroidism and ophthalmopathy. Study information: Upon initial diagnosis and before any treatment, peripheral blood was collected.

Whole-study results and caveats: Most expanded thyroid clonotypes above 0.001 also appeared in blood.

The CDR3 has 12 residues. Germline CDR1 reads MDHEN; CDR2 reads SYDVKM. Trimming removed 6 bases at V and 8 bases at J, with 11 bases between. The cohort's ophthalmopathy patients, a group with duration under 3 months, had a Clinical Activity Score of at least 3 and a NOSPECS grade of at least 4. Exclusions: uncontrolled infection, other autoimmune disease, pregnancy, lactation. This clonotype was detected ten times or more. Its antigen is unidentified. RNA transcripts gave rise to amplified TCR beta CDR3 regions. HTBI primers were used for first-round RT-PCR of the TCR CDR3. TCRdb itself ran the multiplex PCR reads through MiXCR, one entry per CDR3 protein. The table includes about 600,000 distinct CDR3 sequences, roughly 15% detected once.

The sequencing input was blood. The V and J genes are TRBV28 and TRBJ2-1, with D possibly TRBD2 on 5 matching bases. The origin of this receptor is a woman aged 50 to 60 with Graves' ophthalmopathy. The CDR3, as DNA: TGTGCCAGCAGGGTAGCCGGGGATGAGCAGTTCTTC. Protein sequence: CASRVAGDEQFF.